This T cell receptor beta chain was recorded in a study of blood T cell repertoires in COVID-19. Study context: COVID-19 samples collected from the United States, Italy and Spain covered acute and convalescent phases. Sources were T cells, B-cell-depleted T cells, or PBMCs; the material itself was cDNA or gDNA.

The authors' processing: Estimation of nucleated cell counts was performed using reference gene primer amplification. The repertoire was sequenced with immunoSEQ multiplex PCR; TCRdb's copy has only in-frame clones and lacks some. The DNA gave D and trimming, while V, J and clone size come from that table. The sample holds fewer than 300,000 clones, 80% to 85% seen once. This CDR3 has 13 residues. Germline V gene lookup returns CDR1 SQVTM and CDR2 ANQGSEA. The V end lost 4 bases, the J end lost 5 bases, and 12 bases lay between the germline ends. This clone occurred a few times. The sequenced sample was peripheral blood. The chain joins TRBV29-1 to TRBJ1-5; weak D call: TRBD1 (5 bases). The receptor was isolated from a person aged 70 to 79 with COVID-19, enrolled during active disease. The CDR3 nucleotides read TGCAGCGTTGCGGGGGGGTCGGATCAGCCCCAGCATTTT. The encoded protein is CSVAGGSDQPQHF.